This entry lists 27 T cell receptor beta chains sequenced from one sample in a study of OX40 agonist ivuxolimab in advanced cancers. Method: immunoSEQ multiplex PCR; TCRdb's copy keeps in-frame clones and lacks some. There are tens of thousands of clones in the sample; 80% to 90% occur only once, and about a tenth lies in the top ten. Sample: CD4+ or CD8+ T cells sorted from blood, taken in a trial of the OX40 agonist ivuxolimab. These receptors were collected from an adult with an advanced solid tumor such as melanoma, head and neck, liver or kidney cancer.

This clone appeared once. The V call is TRBV7-2, the J call TRBJ1-1; D ambiguous. The CDR3 covers 13 residues. The V and J ends lost 4 bases and 5 bases respectively, with 11 bases between them. Germline loops: CDR1 SGHTA, CDR2 FQGNSA. In DNA form, the CDR3 reads TGTGCCAGCAGCTCACGCCGGGGTACTGAAGCTTTCTTT. Translated: CASSSRRGTEAFF.

The chain combines TRBV18 with TRBJ1-3, with D uncertain. The V gene lost 2 bases and the J gene lost 0 bases, with 11 bases spanning the gap. Germline loops: CDR1 KGHSH, CDR2 LQKENI. The CDR3 loop spans 16 amino acids. CDR3 loop: CASSPGQSYSGNTIYF. CDR3 DNA: TGTGCCAGCTCACCAGGCCAGTCGTACTCTGGAAACACCATATATTTT.

The gene calls are TRBV7-9 and TRBJ2-7; D is perhaps TRBD2 (6 bases). This CDR3 has 11 amino acids. Trimming took 5 bases from V and 9 from J, leaving 11 bases between them. Germline V gives CDR1 SEHNR, CDR2 FQNEAQ (reference sequence). Here the CDR3 reads CASSPDGGQYF. The CDR3 DNA reads TGTGCCAGCAGCCCCGACGGGGGGCAGTACTTC.

The CDR3 reads CASNLRGYNSPLHF. The CDR3 DNA follows: TGTGCCAGCAACCTTCGGGGCTATAATTCACCCCTCCACTTT. The V and J genes are TRBV5-8 and TRBJ1-6; D unclear. V lost 6 bases and J 3 bases, leaving 10 bases between the germline ends. This CDR3 has 14 amino acids. The germline gives CDR1 SGHTS, CDR2 YDEGEE.

This chain connects TRBV7-9 to TRBJ2-3, with TRBD2 identical over 11 bases. Losses at the gene ends were 5 bases for V and 2 bases for J; bases not matched to a gene: 3. This CDR3 spans 15 amino acids. Germline values: CDR1 SEHNR, CDR2 FQNEAQ (reference sequence). In DNA form, the CDR3 reads TGTGCCAGCAGCCCGACTAGCGGGGACACAGATACGCAGTATTTT. This sequence encodes CASSPTSGDTDTQYF.

This clone was found once. The identical CDR3 is also encoded by other nucleotide sequences in the sample. The J gene is TRBJ2-7, the V gene TRBV5-1; TRBD1 agrees at 9 bases. V lost 0 bases and J lost 2; bases outside the gene matches: 0. The CDR3 totals 14 residues. The germline V gene encodes CDR1 SGHRS and CDR2 YFSETQ. CDR3 amino acids: CASSLDRGPYEQYF. As DNA, the CDR3 is TGCGCCAGCAGCTTGGACAGGGGGCCCTACGAGCAGTACTTC.

The genes are TRBV7-2 and TRBJ2-5, with D perhaps matching TRBD1 (6 bases). Germline V CDR1 and CDR2: SGHTA, FQGNSA. The CDR3 has 13 amino acids. Trimming pared 5 bases from V and 4 bases from J, leaving 11 bases between. The CDR3 sequence: CASSQQGSETQYF. The CDR3, as DNA: TGTGCCAGCAGCCAACAGGGATCAGAGACCCAGTACTTC.

This clone has only a few counts. The rearrangement links TRBV28 to TRBJ2-2; D unclear. Trimming took off 6 bases at V and 5 bases at J, with 10 bases between the two ends. Germline CDR1 MDHEN, CDR2 SYDVKM. The CDR3 consists of 13 residues. CDR3 region: CASSRPRTGELFF. The CDR3 DNA reads as TGTGCCAGCAGCCGGCCCCGGACCGGGGAGCTGTTTTTT.

This clone was seen just once. The CDR3 DNA reads as TGTGCCAGCAGTTTAGAGTATTCGGGTCAGCCCCAGCATTTT. It translates to CASSLEYSGQPQHF. J is TRBJ1-5 and V is TRBV6-5, with D hard to call. The CDR3 length is 14 residues. Germline CDR1 is MNHEY and CDR2 is SVGAGI. Trimming pared 4 bases from V and 6 bases from J, leaving 13 bases between.

This chain uses TRBV19 with TRBJ1-2, with TRBD1 identical over 9 bases. This CDR3 has 14 residues. The V gene end was trimmed by 8 bases and the J gene end by 2 bases; junction bases not matched to a gene: 6. Germline V gives CDR1 LNHDA, CDR2 SQIVND (reference sequence). CDR3 in DNA: TGTGCCAGTTCCACAGGGGGCAGCAACTATGGCTACACCTTC. Its translation: CASSTGGSNYGYTF. The full variable domain, completed using reference TRBV19 and TRBJ1-2, is DGGITQSPKYLFRKEGQNVTLSCEQNLNHDAMYWYRQDPGQGLRLIYYSQIVNDFQKGDIAEGYSVSREKKESFPLTVTSAQKNPTAFYLCASSTGGSNYGYTFGSGTRLTVV.

The chain combines TRBV6-5 with TRBJ2-5; 8 bases agree with TRBD2. CDR3 length: 15 amino acids. In germline, CDR1 is MNHEY, CDR2 SVGAGI. Trimming took 5 bases from V and 2 from J; bases not matched to a gene: 7. CDR3 DNA: TGTGCCAGCAGTCCAAATGGACTAGCACAAGAGACCCAGTACTTC. Amino acid sequence: CASSPNGLAQETQYF.

The rearrangement links TRBV19 to TRBJ2-2, with 7 positions matching TRBD1. The CDR3 has 15 amino acids. With V trimmed by 9 bases and J by 3 bases, 10 bases remained unmatched. Germline CDR1 LNHDA, CDR2 SQIVND (reference sequence). CDR3 nucleotide sequence: TGTGCCAGCCTATACAGGGGTCAACACACCGGGGAGCTGTTTTTT. This translates into CASLYRGQHTGELFF.

This clone was counted once. V is TRBV15 and J is TRBJ2-3; no clear D gene. The CDR3 totals 15 residues. The V end was cut by 0 bases, the J end by 3 bases, with 10 bases between. Germline CDR1 is LNHNV and CDR2 is YYDKDF (reference sequence). Here the CDR3 reads CATSRDNRVTDTQYF. The CDR3 nucleotides read TGTGCCACCAGCAGAGATAATAGGGTGACAGATACGCAGTATTTT.

In DNA form, the CDR3 reads TGTGCCACCAGCCCTTCCATGGGACAGTCCTACGAGCAGTACTTC. This translates into CATSPSMGQSYEQYF. The rearrangement joins TRBV15 to TRBJ2-7, with 7 bases lining up with TRBD1. V shed 5 bases, J shed 1 base, and the junction held 8 bases outside the gene matches. Germline V CDR1 and CDR2: LNHNV, YYDKDF (reference sequence). The CDR3 runs 15 residues.

The chain links TRBV4-1 to TRBJ1-1; tentative D call: TRBD1 (6 bases). Trimming left V 0 bases short and J 8 bases short, with 13 bases between. The CDR3 runs 14 residues. Germline V gene data show CDR1 as MGHRA and CDR2 as YSYEKL. CDR3 in amino acids: CASSQESTGTEAFF. Here the CDR3 DNA reads TGCGCCAGCAGCCAAGAATCCACAGGGACGGAAGCTTTCTTT.

The chain uses TRBV18 and TRBJ2-1; 10 positions match TRBD2. CDR3 length: 15 residues. V lost 2 bases, J lost 4 bases, and 2 bases stayed unmatched. Per germline, CDR1 KGHSH and CDR2 LQKENI. The CDR3, as DNA: TGTGCCAGCTCACCAGCAGCGGGAGGGTACAATGAGCAGTTCTTC. Protein sequence: CASSPAAGGYNEQFF.

This clone came up a few times. The J gene is TRBJ1-5, the V gene TRBV7-9, with 10 bases identical to TRBD1. CDR1 and CDR2 (germline): SEHNR, FQNEAQ (reference sequence). The CDR3 totals 15 residues. V was clipped by 5 bases and J by 6 bases; unmatched bases: 7. The CDR3 is CASSRGQGESQPQHF. The CDR3 region has the DNA TGTGCCAGCAGCCGCGGACAGGGGGAGAGTCAGCCCCAGCATTTT.

The chain employs TRBV28 and TRBJ2-3; 12 nucleotides line up with TRBD2. V lost 4 bases and J lost 0; bases outside the gene matches: 2. Germline-derived CDR1 and CDR2 are MDHEN and SYDVKM. This CDR3 is built from 16 residues. This CDR3 is CASSSGTSGSTDTQYF. DNA of the CDR3: TGTGCCAGCAGTTCTGGGACTAGCGGGAGCACAGATACGCAGTATTTT. The whole variable domain, filled in from reference TRBV28 and TRBJ2-3, reads DVKVTQSSRYLVKRTGEKVFLECVQDMDHENMFWYRQDPGLGLRLIYFSYDVKMKEKGDIPEGYSVSREKKERFSLILESASTNQTSMYLCASSSGTSGSTDTQYFGPGTRLTVL.

The gene calls are TRBV2 and TRBJ2-4; 9 bases line up with TRBD2. V lost 4 bases to trimming and J lost 3 bases; unmatched junction nucleotides: 4. The germline V gene encodes CDR1 SNHLY and CDR2 FYNNEI. This CDR3 is 15 amino acids long. The CDR3 region is CASSASGDVKNIQYF. CDR3 nucleotides: TGTGCCAGCAGTGCTAGCGGGGATGTCAAAAACATTCAGTACTTC.

This clone was seen once. V usage is TRBV6-4 and J usage is TRBJ2-2, with 9 bases fitting TRBD1. The CDR3 spans 14 residues. CDR1 and CDR2 from the germline V gene are MRHNA and SNTAGT. V was pared by 9 bases and J by 4 bases, with 6 bases of the junction left unmatched. Written as DNA, the CDR3 is TGTGCCAGTAAACAGGGGGCTGGCACCGGGGAGCTGTTTTTT. Its translation: CASKQGAGTGELFF.

The DNA for the CDR3 is TGCGCCAGCAGCCATCGACAGGGCTCCTACGAGCAGTACTTC. This sequence encodes CASSHRQGSYEQYF. The chain uses TRBV4-1 and TRBJ2-7; 7 bases agree with TRBD1. Germline V gene data show CDR1 as MGHRA and CDR2 as YSYEKL. The CDR3 consists of 14 residues. The ends lost 3 bases at V and 0 bases at J; junction bases unmatched: 2.

The chain has TRBV9 and TRBJ2-7; D call uncertain. Trimming took off 0 bases at V and 2 bases at J, with 9 bases between the two ends. Germline loops: CDR1 SGDLS, CDR2 YYNGEE. The CDR3 loop spans 14 amino acids. The CDR3: CASSVGGGTYEQYF. CDR3 nucleotide sequence: TGTGCCAGCAGCGTAGGTGGCGGAACCTACGAGCAGTACTTC. Variable domain in full (rest from reference TRBV9 and TRBJ2-7): DSGVTQTPKHLITATGQRVTLRCSPRSGDLSVYWYQQSLDQGLQFLIQYYNGEERAKGNILERFSAQQFPDLHSELNLSSLELGDSALYFCASSVGGGTYEQYFGPGTRLTVT.

Comment on this clone: The DNA is omitted, as the CDR3 cannot be located on it reliably, and the CDR3 follows TCRdb's listing. The chain couples TRBV7-8 to TRBJ2-4; the table's D call TRBD1 went unverified against the DNA. CDR1 SGHVS and CDR2 FQNEAQ come from the germline V gene. Inclusive of both ends, the CDR3 amounts to 16 amino acids. The CDR3 loop reads CASILAWGLAKNIQYF.

This clone was seen only once. V is TRBV29-1 and J is TRBJ2-7; 9 bases are a match to TRBD2. This CDR3 region has 14 residues. CDR1 SQVTM and CDR2 ANQGSEA come from the germline V gene. Trimming removed 6 bases from V and 2 bases from J; junction bases left unmatched: 8. The CDR3 DNA follows: TGCAGCGTGGCCCTAGCGGGGCTAACCTACGAGCAGTACTTC. This sequence encodes CSVALAGLTYEQYF.

The rearrangement joins TRBV5-6 to TRBJ2-5, with 8 bases matching TRBD2. The J segment lost 4 bases and the V segment lost 3 bases, leaving 8 bases of the junction unmatched. This CDR3 region has 15 residues. Germline lookup yields CDR1 SGHDT and CDR2 YYEEEE. The DNA for the CDR3 is TGTGCCAGCAGCTCGGGGGGGGCTCTAGTAGAGACCCAGTACTTC. Protein: CASSSGGALVETQYF.

This chain links TRBV5-5 with TRBJ2-7, with D possibly matching TRBD2 (6 bases). V dropped 5 bases and J dropped 5 bases, with 11 bases sitting between them. Germline CDR1 is SGHKS and CDR2 is YYEKEE (reference sequence). The CDR3 runs 12 residues. Written as DNA, the CDR3 is TGTGCCAGCAGGTCCCCGGGGGACGAGCAGTACTTC. Translation: CASRSPGDEQYF.

This clone was recorded once. The V call is TRBV6-4, the J call TRBJ2-2; 7 bases are shared with TRBD1. The CDR3 contains 15 residues. Losses at the gene ends were 4 bases for V and 7 bases for J; bases not matched to a gene: 9. Germline loops: CDR1 MRHNA, CDR2 SNTAGT. CDR3: CASSVDRAANGELFF. CDR3 coding DNA: TGTGCCAGCAGTGTTGACAGGGCCGCTAACGGGGAGCTGTTTTTT.